These 30 T cell receptor beta chains were all obtained from the same sample, sequenced in a study of T cell responses to AZD1222 COVID-19 vaccine. Sequencing used immunoSEQ multiplex PCR; TCRdb keeps in-frame clones, though not all of them. The sample consists of some 99,000 clones, over 75% of them appearing once. This sample comprised peripheral blood, obtained on day 0 of AZD1222 vaccination. The receptors originated from an adult in good health.

The chain links TRBV11-3 to TRBJ1-2; no clear D gene. The CDR3 consists of 14 residues. Deletions cut 5 bases from V and 8 bases from J, with 18 bases between. Germline lookup yields CDR1 SGHNT and CDR2 YENEEA. The chain's CDR3 is CASSPGGSSGGYTF. In DNA, the CDR3 is TGTGCCAGCAGCCCAGGAGGCAGCTCAGGAGGCTACACCTTC.

The chain links TRBV28 to TRBJ2-1, with D hard to call. Germline loops: CDR1 MDHEN, CDR2 SYDVKM. This CDR3 region has 13 residues. V was trimmed by 2 bases and J by 10 bases, leaving 12 bases between them. CDR3 coding DNA: TGTGCCAGCAGTTTAACCCTGAGTGGGGAGCAGTTCTTC. Translation gives CASSLTLSGEQFF.

This chain joins TRBV4-1 and TRBJ1-1; the D is unclear. V lost 2 bases and J lost 3, with 13 bases in between. This CDR3 has 15 amino acids. The germline V gene has CDR1 MGHRA and CDR2 YSYEKL. CDR3 protein: CASSQWTGWDTEAFF. In DNA form, the CDR3 reads TGCGCCAGCAGCCAATGGACCGGGTGGGACACTGAAGCTTTCTTT.

The DNA of the CDR3 is TGTGCCAGCAGCCCTAACAGGGGAGGCACTGAAGCTTTCTTT. Its protein product is CASSPNRGGTEAFF. The chain couples TRBV3-1 (or the pseudogene TRBV3-2) to TRBJ1-1; 7 bases line up with TRBD1. This CDR3 region has 14 residues. V gave up 4 bases and J gave up 4 bases; unmatched junction bases: 6. In germline, CDR1 is LGHDT, CDR2 YNNKEL (reference sequence).

This clone was recorded once. The V gene is TRBV5-1, the J gene TRBJ2-3; D gene ambiguous. Trimming removed 4 bases at V and 0 bases at J, with 6 bases between. Germline V gene lookup returns CDR1 SGHRS and CDR2 YFSETQ. CDR3 size: 13 residues. The CDR3 reads CASSPDSTDTQYF. The CDR3 DNA sequence: TGCGCCAGCAGCCCTGACAGCACAGATACGCAGTATTTT.

The V call is TRBV6-2 or TRBV6-3, the J call TRBJ1-1; TRBD1 might be the D (5 bases). V shed 4 bases and J shed 1 base, with 7 bases lying between them. The CDR3 runs 13 residues. CDR1 and CDR2 from the germline V gene are MNHEY and SVGEGT. DNA for the CDR3: TGTGCCAGCAGTTCGGGGCGGAACACTGAAGCTTTCTTT. Encoded protein: CASSSGRNTEAFF.

The V call is TRBV12-3 or TRBV12-4, the J call TRBJ1-2, with TRBD1 matching over 7 bases. V shed 6 bases, J shed 8 bases, and the junction held 6 bases outside the gene matches. The CDR3 sequence is 12 residues long. The CDR3 here is CASSRGGWGYTF. Here the CDR3 DNA reads TGTGCCAGCAGCCGAGGGGGCTGGGGCTACACCTTC.

Here the CDR3 DNA reads TGTGCCAGCAGCTTGGCGGGACAACGCGGCAATCAGCCCCAGCATTTT. It specifies CASSLAGQRGNQPQHF. The chain has TRBV5-6 and TRBJ1-5; tentatively, D is TRBD1 (6 bases). The CDR3 runs 16 residues. V was shortened by 0 bases and J by 2 bases, with 12 bases between the two germline ends. Germline V gene lookup returns CDR1 SGHDT and CDR2 YYEEEE.

This CDR3 is CASSYSTGRGEAFF. The DNA for the CDR3 is TGTGCCAGCAGTTACTCGACAGGGCGGGGTGAAGCTTTCTTT. The chain combines TRBV6-5 with TRBJ1-1; 7 positions match TRBD1. Germline CDR1 reads MNHEY; CDR2 reads SVGAGI. J gave up 7 bases and V 0 bases, and 5 bases lay outside the gene matches. The CDR3 consists of 14 residues.

The V call is TRBV6-2 or TRBV6-3, the J call TRBJ2-7; D is undetermined. V was shortened by 2 bases and J by 3 bases, with 5 bases between the two germline ends. In germline, CDR1 is MNHEY, CDR2 SVGEGT. The CDR3 runs 12 residues. Written as DNA, the CDR3 is TGTGCCAGCAGTTACAGTTACTACGAGCAGTACTTC. Protein sequence: CASSYSYYEQYF.

The rearrangement links TRBV9 to TRBJ1-2, with D perhaps TRBD1 (6 bases). Germline CDR1 reads SGDLS; CDR2 reads YYNGEE. V lost 3 bases to trimming and J lost 4 bases, with 16 bases between them. CDR3 length: 15 amino acids. The CDR3 reads CASSDRDTLGYGYTF. The CDR3 coding sequence is TGTGCCAGCAGCGACCGGGACACCCTGGGCTATGGCTACACCTTC.

This clone appeared a few times. The chain joins TRBV6-5 to TRBJ1-4, with TRBD1 matching 9 bases. Germline trimming cut 7 bases from V and 8 bases from J; bases unmatched to any gene: 5. In germline, CDR1 is MNHEY, CDR2 SVGAGI. The CDR3 has 13 residues. The DNA for the CDR3 is TGTGCCAGCAAGACAGGGGGAGAAGAAAAACTGTTTTTT. Its protein product is CASKTGGEEKLFF.

This chain links TRBV14 with TRBJ2-1; tentative D call: TRBD1 (6 bases). This CDR3 has 15 residues. V dropped 5 bases and J dropped 7 bases, with 18 bases sitting between them. CDR1 SGHDN and CDR2 FVKESK come from the germline V gene. Written as DNA, the CDR3 is TGTGCCAGCAGCATTCGACAGGAGCCGGGGAATGAGCAGTTCTTC. The encoded protein is CASSIRQEPGNEQFF.

The chain is built from TRBV6-5 and TRBJ1-1, with D unclear. Trimming stripped 2 bases from V and 4 bases from J, with 14 bases between. CDR1 and CDR2 from the germline V gene are MNHEY and SVGAGI. This CDR3 has 15 amino acids. The CDR3 sequence: CASSYRLGSATEAFF. CDR3 DNA sequence: TGTGCCAGCAGTTACAGGCTGGGGTCTGCCACTGAAGCTTTCTTT.

This rearrangement joins TRBV4-2 to TRBJ2-1; no clear D. This CDR3 comprises 15 residues. Trimming shortened V by 5 bases and J by 3 bases, and 14 bases separated the two germline ends. The V gene's germline CDR1 is LGHNA and CDR2 YNFKEQ. The CDR3: CASSKRRGDYNEQFF. CDR3 nucleotides: TGTGCCAGCAGCAAACGCCGTGGGGACTACAATGAGCAGTTCTTC.

This chain links TRBV5-6 with TRBJ2-7, with 10 positions matching TRBD1. Germline CDR1 and CDR2: SGHDT and YYEEEE. This CDR3 is 15 amino acids long. V lost 0 bases to trimming and J lost 1 base; unmatched junction nucleotides: 1. CDR3 loop: CASSLGTGGSYEQYF. Here the CDR3 DNA reads TGTGCCAGCAGCTTGGGGACAGGGGGTTCCTACGAGCAGTACTTC. Complete variable domain (other parts from reference TRBV5-6 and TRBJ2-7): DAGVTQSPTHLIKTRGQQVTLRCSPKSGHDTVSWYQQALGQGPQFIFQYYEEEERQRGNFPDRFSGHQFPNYSSELNVNALLLGDSALYLCASSLGTGGSYEQYFGPGTRLTVT.

This chain joins TRBV2 and TRBJ1-6; 7 positions agree with TRBD1. This CDR3 contains 13 residues. CDR1 SNHLY and CDR2 FYNNEI come from the germline V gene. V gave up 5 bases and J gave up 9 bases; unmatched junction bases: 4. The CDR3 protein is CASSLQGTSPLHF. The CDR3 DNA sequence: TGTGCCAGCAGTTTACAGGGGACTTCACCCCTCCACTTT.

V gene TRBV6-6 combines with J gene TRBJ2-1; D not certain. In germline, CDR1 is MNHNY, CDR2 SVGAGI (reference sequence). This CDR3 has 15 residues. Trimming shortened V by 4 bases and J by 1 base, and 11 bases separated the two germline ends. CDR3 residues: CASSFRTKSYNEQFF. CDR3 bases: TGTGCCAGCAGTTTCAGGACGAAATCCTACAATGAGCAGTTCTTC.

The gene calls are TRBV24-1 and TRBJ2-7, with TRBD1 as a possible D gene (6 bases). V was pared by 4 bases and J by 6 bases, with 21 bases between. This CDR3 has 16 residues. Germline V lookup: CDR1 KGHDR, CDR2 SFDVKD. The CDR3 DNA reads TGTGCCACCAGTGACTCCAGACGTGGGGGCGATTCCGAGCAGTACTTC. Translated, it gives CATSDSRRGGDSEQYF.

The rearrangement links TRBV7-9 to TRBJ2-5, with D hard to call. Germline values: CDR1 SEHNR, CDR2 FQNEAQ (reference sequence). This CDR3 is built from 11 residues. V lost 5 bases and J lost 2, with 3 bases in between. The CDR3: CASSHQETQYF. CDR3 nucleotide sequence: TGTGCCAGCAGCCATCAAGAGACCCAGTACTTC.

A single count supports this clone. The CDR3 region is CASSTEGVNTEAFF. CDR3 nucleotides: TGTGCCAGTAGTACGGAGGGTGTGAACACTGAAGCTTTCTTT. The rearrangement links TRBV19 to TRBJ1-1, with D uncertain. Germline V gives CDR1 LNHDA, CDR2 SQIVND (reference sequence). Trimming left V 4 bases short and J 0 bases short, with 9 bases between. This CDR3 comprises 14 residues. Complete variable domain (other parts from reference TRBV19 and TRBJ1-1): DGGITQSPKYLFRKEGQNVTLSCEQNLNHDAMYWYRQDPGQGLRLIYYSQIVNDFQKGDIAEGYSVSREKKESFPLTVTSAQKNPTAFYLCASSTEGVNTEAFFGQGTRLTVV.

J is TRBJ2-1 and V is TRBV3-1 (or the pseudogene TRBV3-2); 7 bases match TRBD2. Trimming took 1 base from V and 2 from J; bases not matched to a gene: 2. This CDR3 has 15 amino acids. The germline CDR1 and CDR2 sequences are LGHDT and YNNKEL (reference sequence). CDR3 amino acids: CASSQVRGAYNEQFF. The DNA for the CDR3 is TGTGCCAGCAGCCAAGTCCGGGGGGCCTACAATGAGCAGTTCTTC.

The chain links TRBV4-3 to TRBJ2-7; TRBD1 matches at 11 bases. Germline CDR1 reads LGHNA; CDR2 reads YSLEER. The junction had 1 base not matched to a gene; V was cut back by 0 bases and J by 3 bases. The length of the CDR3 is 15 residues. The chain's CDR3 is CASSQEGTGGYEQYF. CDR3 DNA: TGCGCCAGCAGCCAAGAGGGGACAGGGGGCTACGAGCAGTACTTC.

This clone was seen a single time. This chain joins TRBV7-7 and TRBJ2-1; D not resolved. The CDR3 totals 13 residues. CDR1 is SSHAT, CDR2 FNYEAQ, per germline (reference sequence). The V and J ends lost 3 bases and 5 bases respectively, with 8 bases between them. DNA of the CDR3: TGTGCCAGCAGCTTGCCGGGCCACAATGAGCAGTTCTTC. It encodes CASSLPGHNEQFF.

This clone was recorded only once. J is TRBJ2-3 and V is TRBV6-1, with D possibly being TRBD2 (6 bases). CDR1 and CDR2 (germline): MNHNS, SASEGT. This CDR3 has 14 amino acids. V lost 2 bases, J lost 5 bases, and 11 bases lay in between. The CDR3 DNA reads TGTGCCAGCAGTGAACTAGCGAGGGGAGATACGCAGTATTTT. Residues: CASSELARGDTQYF.

This chain uses TRBV6-5 with TRBJ1-3; D not certain. CDR3 length: 15 residues. CDR1 is MNHEY and CDR2 is SVGAGI in the germline V gene. Trimming cost V 10 bases and J 5 bases, with 21 bases left between them. The CDR3 spells CATTGAAGNRNTIYF. The CDR3 DNA is TGTGCCACTACCGGAGCCGCGGGGAATCGAAACACCATATATTTT.

At least ten counts were recorded for this clone. The rearrangement links TRBV3-1 (or the pseudogene TRBV3-2) to TRBJ1-5; perhaps TRBD1 as D (6 bases). The ends were cut back, 1 base at V and 4 bases at J, with 11 bases in the middle. This CDR3 spans 15 amino acids. Germline values: CDR1 LGHDT, CDR2 YNNKEL (reference sequence). CDR3 sequence (DNA): TGTGCCAGCAGCCAAGGTCGGCAGGGGAATCAGCCCCAGCATTTT. This sequence encodes CASSQGRQGNQPQHF.

The rearrangement uses TRBV2 and TRBJ1-6; 8 bases align to TRBD1. Germline V gene lookup returns CDR1 SNHLY and CDR2 FYNNEI. The CDR3 is 15 amino acids. V gave up 7 bases and J gave up 1 base; unmatched junction bases: 3. Here the CDR3 DNA reads TGTGCCAGCAAAAGACAGGGGTCCTATAATTCACCCCTCCACTTT. Translating it yields CASKRQGSYNSPLHF.

The gene calls are TRBV7-9 and TRBJ1-2, with D possibly being TRBD1 (5 bases). The CDR3 has 13 residues. CDR1 SEHNR and CDR2 FQNEAQ come from the germline V gene (reference sequence). V lost 7 bases, J lost 7 bases, and 16 bases lay in between. The CDR3 spells CASTPPRGSGYTF. The CDR3 region has the DNA TGTGCCAGCACCCCACCGCGGGGGAGTGGCTACACCTTC.

The rearrangement links TRBV19 to TRBJ2-7, with a tentative D call TRBD2 (6 bases). V lost 5 bases and J lost 3, with 11 bases in between. This CDR3 spans 13 amino acids. Germline V gives CDR1 LNHDA, CDR2 SQIVND (reference sequence). In nucleotides, the CDR3 is TGTGCCAGTAGTTCCCGACTAGGCTACGAGCAGTACGTC. Amino acid sequence: CASSSRLGYEQYV.